Presented here are 20 T cell receptor beta chains from one specimen sequenced in a study of beta chain features in type 1 diabetes. Study-wide points: TCRB CDR3 length was moderately but significantly reduced in all four CD4+ subsets of Type 1 diabetes patients.

These receptors have no identified antigens. What was sequenced were expressed TCRB transcripts, since all of the isolated RNA had been reverse transcribed. The method was immunoSEQ multiplex PCR; TCRdb's version includes in-frame clones alone and lacks a portion of them. The data contain about 700,000 clones, roughly 12% of them seen just once; the ten biggest clones take up 0.02% to 0.025%. Sequenced material: naive CD4+ T cells from blood. These receptor sequences come from a man between 18 and 29 years old with type 1 diabetes.

This clone was counted only a few times. The V call is TRBV7-2, the J call TRBJ2-7; D may be TRBD1 (5 bases). CDR3 length: 13 residues. From germline, CDR1 is SGHTA and CDR2 FQGNSA. Trimming pared 5 bases from V and 1 base from J, leaving 9 bases between. CDR3 coding DNA: TGTGCCAGCAGCCGGACACTGTCCTACGAGCAGTACTTC. Translating it yields CASSRTLSYEQYF.

This clone showed up just a few times. The chain recombines TRBV9 with TRBJ2-1, with 11 bases that match TRBD2. Per germline, CDR1 SGDLS and CDR2 YYNGEE. The CDR3 loop spans 16 amino acids. V was clipped by 3 bases and J by 4 bases; unmatched bases: 6. In DNA form, the CDR3 reads TGTGCCAGCAGCGCCGCCGGGACTAGCGGATACAATGAGCAGTTCTTC. Its translation is CASSAAGTSGYNEQFF.

In its sample, this clone was seen a few times. This chain connects TRBV2 to TRBJ2-7, with TRBD1 as a possible D gene (5 bases). Trimming pared 6 bases from V and 2 bases from J, leaving 11 bases between. Germline CDR1 SNHLY, CDR2 FYNNEI. The CDR3 extends over 13 amino acids. CDR3 loop: CASSADIPYEQYF. CDR3 DNA sequence: TGTGCCAGCAGCGCGGACATTCCCTACGAGCAGTACTTC.

V and J are TRBV30 and TRBJ1-4; D is uncertain. Trimming stripped 0 bases from V and 5 bases from J, with 10 bases between. The CDR3 extends over 14 amino acids. Looked up from germline, CDR1 is GTSNPN and CDR2 is SVGIG (reference sequence). CDR3 amino acids: CAWSVKGINEKLFF. The CDR3 DNA sequence: TGTGCCTGGAGTGTTAAGGGTATCAATGAAAAACTGTTTTTT.

This chain links TRBV18 with TRBJ2-7; D gene unclear. In germline, CDR1 is KGHSH, CDR2 LQKENI. V was clipped by 3 bases and J by 6 bases, with 15 bases between them. The CDR3 contains 14 residues. CDR3 bases: TGTGCCAGCTCACCGATGACCCCGGTCCCCGAGCAGTACTTC. It specifies CASSPMTPVPEQYF. The full variable domain, completed using reference TRBV18 and TRBJ2-7, is NAGVMQNPRHLVRRRGQEARLRCSPMKGHSHVYWYRQLPEEGLKFMVYLQKENIIDESGMPKERFSAEFPKEGPSILRIQQVVRGDSAAYFCASSPMTPVPEQYFGPGTRLTVT.

This clone was counted between two and nine times. The chain is built from TRBV12-5 and TRBJ2-6; no definite D call. Germline CDR1 and CDR2: LGHNT and FRNRAP. This CDR3 comprises 19 residues. V was cut by 4 bases and J by 0 bases, with 19 bases left in between. The CDR3 DNA sequence: TGTGCTAGTGGTTCTCTTGGACGCATAACGCGCTCTGGGGCCAACGTCCTGACTTTC. Residues: CASGSLGRITRSGANVLTF.

This clone was picked up a small number of times. The chain uses TRBV5-6 and TRBJ2-5, with TRBD2 as a possible D gene (7 bases). The CDR3 length is 17 residues. Germline V gene lookup returns CDR1 SGHDT and CDR2 YYEEEE. The V end lost 4 bases, the J end lost 2 bases, and 21 bases lay between the germline ends. CDR3 sequence: CASSTLLRGGIQETQYF. The CDR3 region has the DNA TGTGCCAGCAGCACCCTACTAAGGGGGGGCATACAAGAGACCCAGTACTTC.

This clone was observed a handful of times. V and J are TRBV13 and TRBJ1-5; perhaps TRBD1 as D (5 bases). From germline, CDR1 is PRHDT and CDR2 FYEKMQ (reference sequence). V was clipped by 7 bases and J by 1 base, with 11 bases between them. CDR3 length: 14 residues. CDR3: CASNRGGSNQPQHF. The DNA of the CDR3 is TGTGCCAGCAACCGGGGCGGGAGCAATCAGCCCCAGCATTTT.

This sequence joins TRBV2 and TRBJ1-1; 8 bases are a match to TRBD1. The CDR3 has 13 amino acids. Per the germline V gene, CDR1 is SNHLY and CDR2 is FYNNEI. V trimming: 8 bases; J trimming: 3 bases; junction bases outside the gene matches: 5. The CDR3: CASEDREDTEAFF. As DNA, the CDR3 is TGTGCCAGCGAGGACAGGGAGGACACTGAAGCTTTCTTT.

Only a few counts were recorded for this clone. The chain combines TRBV6-5 with TRBJ1-3; D not certain. The germline V gene has CDR1 MNHEY and CDR2 SVGAGI. The CDR3 contains 14 residues. Trimming left V 2 bases short and J 0 bases short, with 5 bases between. Here the CDR3 reads CASSYGFSGNTIYF. CDR3 coding DNA: TGTGCCAGCAGTTACGGGTTCTCTGGAAACACCATATATTTT.

Only a few counts were recorded for this clone. The chain joins TRBV13 to TRBJ2-3, with TRBD2 identical over 13 bases. This CDR3 comprises 16 residues. With V trimmed by 5 bases and J by 9 bases, 11 bases remained unmatched. From germline, CDR1 is PRHDT and CDR2 FYEKMQ (reference sequence). Written as DNA, the CDR3 is TGTGCCAGCAGCCTCGGGACTAGCGGGGCCCTGGAGACGCAGTATTTT. It codes for CASSLGTSGALETQYF.

The rearrangement uses TRBV5-1 and TRBJ1-5, with D perhaps TRBD1 (5 bases). Germline CDR1 SGHRS, CDR2 YFSETQ. V lost 4 bases, J lost 4 bases, and 9 bases lay in between. The CDR3 runs 13 residues. CDR3 amino acids: CASSERGNQPQHF. The CDR3 bases are TGCGCCAGCAGCGAAAGGGGAAATCAGCCCCAGCATTTT.

Only a few counts were recorded for this clone. The chain is built from TRBV10-3 and TRBJ1-2, with TRBD1 matching 7 bases. The CDR3 covers 17 residues. V lost 6 bases to trimming and J lost 7 bases; unmatched junction nucleotides: 20. The germline CDR1 and CDR2 sequences are ENHRY and SYGVKD. The CDR3 DNA reads TGTGCCATCAGCGCCCTGCCCCAAGACAGACAGGGCTCTGGCTACACCTTC. Protein sequence: CAISALPQDRQGSGYTF.

This clone came up once. The CDR3 DNA reads as TGTGCCAGTACCGGGAAGAGCGGGGGGGCGCGTGAGACCCAGTACTTC. It encodes CASTGKSGGARETQYF. This chain links TRBV19 with TRBJ2-5, with 10 bases fitting TRBD2. Trimming took 7 bases from V and 5 from J; bases not matched to a gene: 13. From germline, CDR1 is LNHDA and CDR2 SQIVND (reference sequence). CDR3 length equals 16 residues.

This clone turned up a few times. The chain has TRBV5-6 and TRBJ2-3; D not certain. The germline V gene encodes CDR1 SGHDT and CDR2 YYEEEE. CDR3 size: 14 residues. Trimming removed 0 bases from V and 4 bases from J, with 9 bases in between. CDR3 amino acids: CASSLAQVSDTQYF. In DNA form, the CDR3 reads TGTGCCAGCAGCTTGGCGCAGGTTTCAGATACGCAGTATTTT.

CDR3 protein: CASSVEGGGTQYF. CDR3 nucleotide sequence: TGTGCCAGCAGCGTGGAAGGGGGAGGGACCCAGTACTTC. J is TRBJ2-5 and V is TRBV9; D is perhaps TRBD1 or TRBD2 (6 bases each). Germline CDR1 SGDLS, CDR2 YYNGEE. This CDR3 is built from 13 residues. Trimming took off 2 bases at V and 7 bases at J, with 12 bases between the two ends. The full variable domain, rest sourced from reference TRBV9 and TRBJ2-5, is DSGVTQTPKHLITATGQRVTLRCSPRSGDLSVYWYQQSLDQGLQFLIQYYNGEERAKGNILERFSAQQFPDLHSELNLSSLELGDSALYFCASSVEGGGTQYFGPGTRLLVL.

V is TRBV18 and J is TRBJ2-7; 10 nucleotides match TRBD1. CDR3 length: 14 amino acids. V dropped 3 bases and J dropped 4; count of bases not matched to a gene: 3. Germline V lookup: CDR1 KGHSH, CDR2 LQKENI. CDR3 in DNA: TGTGCCAGCTCACCGGGACAGGGGTTGTACGAGCAGTACTTC. Its protein product is CASSPGQGLYEQYF.

The sample holds a few counts of this clone. The chain joins TRBV11-2 to TRBJ2-2, with a tentative D call TRBD2 (5 bases). CDR3 length: 17 residues. Germline-derived CDR1 and CDR2 are SGHAT and FQNNGV. V was shortened by 5 bases and J by 0 bases, with 16 bases between the two germline ends. In DNA form, the CDR3 reads TGTGCCAGCAGCCCTCTACCGCCGGGGACGAACACCGGGGAGCTGTTTTTT. Its translation is CASSPLPPGTNTGELFF. Together with reference TRBV11-2 and TRBJ2-2, the CDR3 gives the full variable domain: EAGVAQSPRYKIIEKRQSVAFWCNPISGHATLYWYQQILGQGPKLLIQFQNNGVVDDSQLPKDRFSAERLKGVDSTLKIQPAKLEDSAVYLCASSPLPPGTNTGELFFGEGSRLTVL.

This clone was detected only a few times. The same CDR3 can be traced to other DNA sequences in this sample. The chain is built from TRBV5-1 and TRBJ2-1, with unresolved D. Germline CDR1 SGHRS, CDR2 YFSETQ. Trimming stripped 0 bases from V and 2 bases from J, with 6 bases between. CDR3 size: 14 residues. The CDR3 DNA follows: TGCGCCAGCAGCTTGGACAGTCCCTACAATGAGCAGTTCTTC. Amino acids: CASSLDSPYNEQFF. The entire variable domain, with the rest obtained from reference TRBV5-1 and TRBJ2-1, is as follows: KAGVTQTPRYLIKTRGQQVTLSCSPISGHRSVSWYQQTPGQGLQFLFEYFSETQRNKGNFPGRFSGRQFSNSRSEMNVSTLELGDSALYLCASSLDSPYNEQFFGPGTRLTVL.

The chain employs TRBV4-2 and TRBJ2-3, with 8 bases matching TRBD2. The length of the CDR3 is 15 residues. The junction had 6 bases not matched to a gene; V was cut back by 2 bases and J by 5 bases. Germline V gene data show CDR1 as LGHNA and CDR2 as YNFKEQ. The CDR3 sequence: CASSQPGGALDTQYF. Here the CDR3 DNA reads TGTGCCAGCAGCCAACCCGGGGGGGCCTTAGATACGCAGTATTTT.